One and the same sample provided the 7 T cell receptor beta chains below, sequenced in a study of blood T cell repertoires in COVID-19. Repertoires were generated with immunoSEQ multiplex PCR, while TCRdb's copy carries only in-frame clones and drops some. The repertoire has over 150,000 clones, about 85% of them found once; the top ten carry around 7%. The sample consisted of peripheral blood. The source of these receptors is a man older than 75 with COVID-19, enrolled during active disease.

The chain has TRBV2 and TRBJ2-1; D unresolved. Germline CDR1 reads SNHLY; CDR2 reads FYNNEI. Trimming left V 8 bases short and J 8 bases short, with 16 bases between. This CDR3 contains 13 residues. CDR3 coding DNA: TGTGCCAGCCGCGGCGTAGGCTTTGATGAGCAGTTCTTC. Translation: CASRGVGFDEQFF.

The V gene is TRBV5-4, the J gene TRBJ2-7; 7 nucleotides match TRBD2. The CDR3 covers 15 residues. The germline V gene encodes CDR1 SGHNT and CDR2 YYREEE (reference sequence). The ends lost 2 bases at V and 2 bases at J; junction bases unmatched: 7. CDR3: CASSFQASGPYEQYF. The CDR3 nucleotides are TGTGCCAGCAGCTTTCAGGCTAGCGGACCCTACGAGCAGTACTTC.

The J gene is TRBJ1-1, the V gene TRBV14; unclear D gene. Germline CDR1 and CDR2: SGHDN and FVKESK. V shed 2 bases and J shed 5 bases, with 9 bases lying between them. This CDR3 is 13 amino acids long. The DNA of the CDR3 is TGTGCCAGCAGCCAACGGGTTTGGACTGAAGCTTTCTTT. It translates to CASSQRVWTEAFF.

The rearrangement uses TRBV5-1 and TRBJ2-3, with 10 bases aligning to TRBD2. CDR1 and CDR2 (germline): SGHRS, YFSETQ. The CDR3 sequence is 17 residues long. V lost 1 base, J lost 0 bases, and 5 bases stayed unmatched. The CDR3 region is CASSLTWTSGSTDTQYF. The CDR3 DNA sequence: TGCGCCAGCAGCTTGACCTGGACTAGCGGAAGCACAGATACGCAGTATTTT.

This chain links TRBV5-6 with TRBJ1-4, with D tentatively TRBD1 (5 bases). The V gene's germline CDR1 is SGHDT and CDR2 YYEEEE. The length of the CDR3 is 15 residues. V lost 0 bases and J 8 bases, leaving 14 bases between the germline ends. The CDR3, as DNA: TGTGCCAGCAGCTTGGGCGCAGGGCGTGGAGAAAAACTGTTTTTT. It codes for CASSLGAGRGEKLFF.

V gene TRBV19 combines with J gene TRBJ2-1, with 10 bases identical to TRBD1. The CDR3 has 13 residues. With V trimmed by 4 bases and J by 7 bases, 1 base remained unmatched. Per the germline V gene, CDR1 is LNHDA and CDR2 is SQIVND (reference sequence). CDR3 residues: CASSRTGGNEQFF. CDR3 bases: TGTGCCAGTAGTAGGACAGGGGGGAATGAGCAGTTCTTC. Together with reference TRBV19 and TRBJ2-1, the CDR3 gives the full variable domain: DGGITQSPKYLFRKEGQNVTLSCEQNLNHDAMYWYRQDPGQGLRLIYYSQIVNDFQKGDIAEGYSVSREKKESFPLTVTSAQKNPTAFYLCASSRTGGNEQFFGPGTRLTVL.

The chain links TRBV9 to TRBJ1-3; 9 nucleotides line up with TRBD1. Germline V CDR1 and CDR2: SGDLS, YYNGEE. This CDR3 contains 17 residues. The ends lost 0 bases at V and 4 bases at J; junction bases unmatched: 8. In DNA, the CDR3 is TGTGCCAGCAGCGTAGAGGGACAGGGCTATTCCGGAAACACCATATATTTT. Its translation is CASSVEGQGYSGNTIYF. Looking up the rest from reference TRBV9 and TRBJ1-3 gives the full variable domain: DSGVTQTPKHLITATGQRVTLRCSPRSGDLSVYWYQQSLDQGLQFLIQYYNGEERAKGNILERFSAQQFPDLHSELNLSSLELGDSALYFCASSVEGQGYSGNTIYFGEGSWLTVV.